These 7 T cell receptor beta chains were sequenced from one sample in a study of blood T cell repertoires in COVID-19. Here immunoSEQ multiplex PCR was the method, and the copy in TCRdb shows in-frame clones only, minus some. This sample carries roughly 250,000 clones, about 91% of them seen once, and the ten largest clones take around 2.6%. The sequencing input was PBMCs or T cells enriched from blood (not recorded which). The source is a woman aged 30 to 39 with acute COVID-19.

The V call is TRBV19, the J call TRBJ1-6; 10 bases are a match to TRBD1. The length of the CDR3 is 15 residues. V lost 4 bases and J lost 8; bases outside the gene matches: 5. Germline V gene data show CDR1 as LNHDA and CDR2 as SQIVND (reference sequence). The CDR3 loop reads CASSNRDRGYSPLHF. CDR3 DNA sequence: TGTGCCAGTAGTAACCGGGACAGGGGATATTCACCCCTCCACTTT.

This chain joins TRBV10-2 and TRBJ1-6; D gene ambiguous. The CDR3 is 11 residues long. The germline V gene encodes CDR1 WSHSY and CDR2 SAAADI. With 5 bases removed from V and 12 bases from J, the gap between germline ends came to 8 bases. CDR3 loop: CASSLRGPLHF. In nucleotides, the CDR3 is TGCGCCAGCAGTTTGAGAGGACCCCTCCACTTT.

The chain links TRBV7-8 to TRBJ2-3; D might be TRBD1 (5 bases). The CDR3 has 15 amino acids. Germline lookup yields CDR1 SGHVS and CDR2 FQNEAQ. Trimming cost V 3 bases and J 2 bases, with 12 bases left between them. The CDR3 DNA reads TGTGCCAGCAGCTTCTTAGACAGAAACACAGATACGCAGTATTTT. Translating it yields CASSFLDRNTDTQYF.

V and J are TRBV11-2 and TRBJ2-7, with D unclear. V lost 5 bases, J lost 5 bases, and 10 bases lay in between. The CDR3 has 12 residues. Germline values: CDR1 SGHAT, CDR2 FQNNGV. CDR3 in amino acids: CASSQGRDEQYF. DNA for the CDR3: TGTGCCAGCAGCCAAGGTCGGGACGAGCAGTACTTC.

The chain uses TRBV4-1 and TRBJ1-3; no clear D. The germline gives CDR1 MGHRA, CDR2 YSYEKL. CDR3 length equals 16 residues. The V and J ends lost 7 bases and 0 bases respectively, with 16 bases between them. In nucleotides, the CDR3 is TGCGCCAGCACTCCGTATCTCGCGAGCTCTGGAAACACCATATATTTT. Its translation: CASTPYLASSGNTIYF.

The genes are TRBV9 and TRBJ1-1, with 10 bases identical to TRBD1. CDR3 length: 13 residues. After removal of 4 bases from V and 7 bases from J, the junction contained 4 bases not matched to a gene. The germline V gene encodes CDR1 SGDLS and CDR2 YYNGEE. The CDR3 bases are TGTGCCAGCAGCCTGACAGGGGGCAATGAAGCTTTCTTT. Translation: CASSLTGGNEAFF.

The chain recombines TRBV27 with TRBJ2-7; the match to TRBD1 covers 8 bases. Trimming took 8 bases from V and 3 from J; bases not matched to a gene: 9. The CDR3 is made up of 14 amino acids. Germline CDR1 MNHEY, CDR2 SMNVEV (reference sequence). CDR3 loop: CASRHGQGGYEQYF. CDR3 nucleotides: TGTGCCAGCCGACACGGACAGGGAGGCTACGAGCAGTACTTC.